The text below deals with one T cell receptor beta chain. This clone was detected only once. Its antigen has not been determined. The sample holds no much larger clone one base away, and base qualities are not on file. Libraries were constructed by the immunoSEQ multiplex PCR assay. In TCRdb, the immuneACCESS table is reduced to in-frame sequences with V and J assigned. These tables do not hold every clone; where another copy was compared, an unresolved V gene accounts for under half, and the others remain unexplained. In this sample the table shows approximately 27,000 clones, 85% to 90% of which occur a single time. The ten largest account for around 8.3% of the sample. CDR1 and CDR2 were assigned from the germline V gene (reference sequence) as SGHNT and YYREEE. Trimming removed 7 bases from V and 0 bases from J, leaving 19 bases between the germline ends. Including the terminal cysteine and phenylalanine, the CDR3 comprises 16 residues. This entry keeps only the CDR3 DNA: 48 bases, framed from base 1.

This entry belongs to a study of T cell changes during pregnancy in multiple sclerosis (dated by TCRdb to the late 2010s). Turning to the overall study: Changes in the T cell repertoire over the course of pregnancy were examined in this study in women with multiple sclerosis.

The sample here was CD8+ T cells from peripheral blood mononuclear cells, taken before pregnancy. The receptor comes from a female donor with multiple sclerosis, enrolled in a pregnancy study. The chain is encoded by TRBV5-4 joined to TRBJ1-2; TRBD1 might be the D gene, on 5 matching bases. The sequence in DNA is TGTGCCAGCGGTCGGGGGGGTGACACTACTAACTATGGCTACACCTTC. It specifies CASGRGGDTTNYGYTF.